Reported below is one TCR beta chain. As yet, its antigen is unknown. A J-beta primer mix and a sample-barcoded 5' primer were used in a second PCR of roughly 6 to 11 cycles. TCRdb re-called the 5' RACE reads through MiXCR, storing one row per CDR3 protein. The repertoire holds over 950,000 distinct CDR3 sequences, with approximately 38% as singletons. This specimen belongs to a study of blood T cells in healthy people across ages. V lost 7 bases, J lost 2 bases, and 15 bases lay in between. Germline CDR1 is ENHRY and CDR2 is SYGVKD. The CDR3 loop spans 14 amino acids. Overall study results and limits: Donor CMV status, an unknown factor, possibly confounded changes in expanded clonotypes. Getting older went along with TCR beta diversity per million T cells dropping roughly linearly.

The chain employs TRBV10-3 and TRBJ2-7, with a weak D call TRBD2 (6 bases). Sequences were obtained from blood. This receptor was identified in a man between 18 and 35 years old in good health. The CDR3 DNA reads TGTGCCATCACCAGCGACGGGACTGCCTACGAGCAGTACTTC. Translation gives CAITSDGTAYEQYF.